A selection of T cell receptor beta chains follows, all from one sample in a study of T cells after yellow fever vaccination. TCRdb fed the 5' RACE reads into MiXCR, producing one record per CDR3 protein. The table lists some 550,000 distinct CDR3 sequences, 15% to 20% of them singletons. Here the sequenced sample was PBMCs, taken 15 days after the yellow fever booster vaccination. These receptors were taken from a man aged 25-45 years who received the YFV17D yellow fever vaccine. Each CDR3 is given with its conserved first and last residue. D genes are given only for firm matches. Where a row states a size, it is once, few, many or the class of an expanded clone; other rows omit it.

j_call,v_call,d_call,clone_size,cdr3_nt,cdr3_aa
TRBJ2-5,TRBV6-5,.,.,TGTGCCAGCAGTTACGACCGACTAGGGGACCAAGAGACCCAGTACTTC,CASSYDRLGDQETQYF
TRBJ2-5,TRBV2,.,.,TGTGCCAGCCACAGGGACGCGGGGGAGACCCAGTACTTC,CASHRDAGETQYF
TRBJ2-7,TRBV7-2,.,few,TGTGCCAGCAGCTTTAGTTACCGGGCCGCTGAGGTGTACTTC,CASSFSYRAAEVYF
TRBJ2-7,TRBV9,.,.,TGTGCCAGCAGCGTAGATTTGGGACCTTACGAGCAGTACTTC,CASSVDLGPYEQYF
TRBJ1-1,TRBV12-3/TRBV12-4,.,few,TGTGCCAGCACAGGCTTCGGGGAACCCGTTCGGGGTTTCTTT,CASTGFGEPVRGFF
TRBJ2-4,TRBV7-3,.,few,TGTGCCAGCAGCTTAGGGGGACATAAGGTCATTCAGTACTTC,CASSLGGHKVIQYF
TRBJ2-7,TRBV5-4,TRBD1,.,TGTGCCAGCAGCGCGGGGACAGGGGGCGTACAAACCTACGAGCAGTACTTC,CASSAGTGGVQTYEQYF
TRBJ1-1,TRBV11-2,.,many,TGTGCCAGCAGCTTAGGCAGGGCCGAAGCTTTCTTT,CASSLGRAEAFF
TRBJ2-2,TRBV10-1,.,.,TGCGCCAGCAGTGACGTCGGGACGGAGGTCGGGGAGCTGTTTTTT,CASSDVGTEVGELFF
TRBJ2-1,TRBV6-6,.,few,TGTGCCAGCAGTTACTCTCTCGACCAGTCGCAGTTCTTC,CASSYSLDQSQFF
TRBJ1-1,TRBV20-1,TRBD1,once,TGCAGTGCTGACAGTGGACAGGGGGCGGTCACTGAAGCTTTCTTT,CSADSGQGAVTEAFF
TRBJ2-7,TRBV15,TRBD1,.,TGTGCCACCAGCAGAGATGCCGGTGGACAGGCTTCATTCTTCTACGAGCAGTACTTC,CATSRDAGGQASFFYEQYF
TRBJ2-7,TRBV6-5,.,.,TGTGCCAGCAGTTACTCGATTAAGGATACCTACGAGCAGTACTTC,CASSYSIKDTYEQYF
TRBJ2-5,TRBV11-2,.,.,TGTGCCAGCAGCTTATCAGTGGCCGGGGAGACCCAGTACTTC,CASSLSVAGETQYF
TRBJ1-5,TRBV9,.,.,TGTGCCAGCAGCCCGAGTCAGGGAAGCAATCAGCCCCAGCATTTT,CASSPSQGSNQPQHF
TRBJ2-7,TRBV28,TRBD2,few,TGTGCCAGCAGCCTCAGCGGGGCCTACTCCTACGAGCAGTACTTC,CASSLSGAYSYEQYF
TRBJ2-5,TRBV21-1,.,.,TGTGCCAGCAGCAAAGAGCGACTGGGGGGCCGCGAAGAGACCCAGTACTTC,CASSKERLGGREETQYF
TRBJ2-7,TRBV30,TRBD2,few,TGTGCCTTACGGGGGGGTGCAGGCGACGAGCAGTACTTC,CALRGGAGDEQYF
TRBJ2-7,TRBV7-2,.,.,TGTGCCAGCAGCCCAGACACCTTCTCCTACGAGCAGTACTTC,CASSPDTFSYEQYF
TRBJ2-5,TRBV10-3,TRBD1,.,TGTGCCATCAGCGTAACTAGGGACAGGGGAGGTGAGACCCAGTACTTC,CAISVTRDRGGETQYF
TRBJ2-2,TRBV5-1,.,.,TGCGCCAGCAGCGTTGACTACCACACCGGGGAGCTGTTTTTT,CASSVDYHTGELFF
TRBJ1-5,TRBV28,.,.,TGTGCCAGCATAAGTAACAGGCAGCCCCAGCATTTT,CASISNRQPQHF
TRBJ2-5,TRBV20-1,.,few,TGCAGTGCTAGATCTGGAGGGGGGGCGGAGACCCAGTACTTC,CSARSGGGAETQYF
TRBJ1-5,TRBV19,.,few,TGTGCCAGTAGTCCCCGGGGGGGGCTCCCCGACAATCAGCCCCAGCATTTT,CASSPRGGLPDNQPQHF
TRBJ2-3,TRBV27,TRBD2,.,TGTGCCAGCAGTCCCCGGGTTAGCGGGAGGCCCCCGAATACGCAGTATTTT,CASSPRVSGRPPNTQYF
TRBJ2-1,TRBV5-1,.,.,TGCGCCAGCAGCTTGAACATCGAGAGCTCCTACAATGAGCAGTTCTTC,CASSLNIESSYNEQFF
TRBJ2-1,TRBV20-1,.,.,TGCAGTGCTTATGGGACGCGGTCCTACAATGAGCAGTTCTTC,CSAYGTRSYNEQFF